The 15 T cell receptor beta chains in this list originate from one sample, sequenced in a study of Graves' ophthalmopathy and Graves' hyperthyroidism. Amplifying from RNA transcripts, the study obtained TCR beta CDR3 regions. HTBI primers served in a first-round RT-PCR, which a second-round multiplex PCR followed. Via MiXCR, TCRdb re-called the multiplex PCR reads, giving one row per CDR3 protein. The repertoire holds more than 550,000 distinct CDR3 sequences, with over 40% as singletons. Sequencing was performed on peripheral blood. Every receptor here comes from an adult man with Graves' ophthalmopathy.

The chain combines TRBV7-9 with TRBJ2-2; tentative D call: TRBD2 (5 bases). V dropped 5 bases and J dropped 0 bases, with 10 bases sitting between them. CDR1 is SEHNR and CDR2 is FQNEAQ in the germline V gene (reference sequence). The CDR3 contains 15 residues. Written as DNA, the CDR3 is TGTGCCAGCAGCCAGAGGGAATCGAACACCGGGGAGCTGTTTTTT. This sequence encodes CASSQRESNTGELFF.

Turning to this clonotype: A clone one base away is much larger, so this may be a read error. The rearrangement links TRBV12-3 or TRBV12-4 to TRBJ2-2; D is ambiguous. Trimming stripped 6 bases from V and 1 base from J, with 9 bases between. This CDR3 is built from 14 residues. CDR3 DNA: TGTGCCAGCAGCTTATTCCTGAACACCGGGGAGCTGTTTTTT. It yields the protein CASSLFLNTGELFF.

The gene calls are TRBV5-1 and TRBJ1-2; a weak D match, TRBD1 (6 bases). Looked up from germline, CDR1 is SGHRS and CDR2 is YFSETQ. V was trimmed by 5 bases and J by 8 bases, leaving 16 bases between them. The CDR3 runs 13 residues. The CDR3 coding sequence is TGCGCCAGCAGAGCGGGGGGGGCTAGAGGCTACACCTTC. Encoded protein: CASRAGGARGYTF.

The table lists this clonotype with many counts. V usage is TRBV10-3 and J usage is TRBJ1-2; 10 nucleotides line up with TRBD1. The CDR3 extends over 17 amino acids. CDR1 and CDR2 from the germline V gene are ENHRY and SYGVKD. V dropped 2 bases and J dropped 4; count of bases not matched to a gene: 10. The CDR3 here is CAISEGNDRGLPYGYTF. The CDR3 region has the DNA TGTGCCATCAGTGAGGGGAACGACAGGGGGCTACCCTATGGCTACACCTTC.

Only a few counts were recorded for this clonotype. The chain combines TRBV9 with TRBJ1-2, with D possibly matching TRBD1 (6 bases). This CDR3 comprises 13 residues. Trimming left V 4 bases short and J 3 bases short, with 10 bases between. The germline gives CDR1 SGDLS, CDR2 YYNGEE. CDR3 in DNA: TGTGCCAGCAGCCAGGGGTCGGACTATGGCTACACCTTC. It specifies CASSQGSDYGYTF.

This rearrangement joins TRBV6-1 to TRBJ2-7, with no clear D. Germline V lookup: CDR1 MNHNS, CDR2 SASEGT. The V and J ends lost 6 bases and 3 bases respectively, with 21 bases between them. The CDR3 totals 16 residues. The chain's CDR3 is CASRETAAGNSYEQYF. CDR3 nucleotide sequence: TGTGCCAGCAGGGAGACCGCCGCCGGCAACAGCTACGAGCAGTACTTC.

This clonotype was seen a few times. This chain links TRBV4-1 with TRBJ2-5; D is uncertain. V gave up 0 bases and J gave up 3 bases, with 8 bases separating them. The CDR3 has 14 amino acids. The V gene's germline CDR1 is MGHRA and CDR2 YSYEKL. Written as DNA, the CDR3 is TGCGCCAGCAGCCAAGATTTGGCAGAAGAGACCCAGTACTTC. It is translated as CASSQDLAEETQYF.

This clonotype was found many times. This chain links TRBV29-1 with TRBJ1-2; 8 bases are shared with TRBD1. This CDR3 is built from 17 residues. J was trimmed by 3 bases and V by 6 bases; bases with no gene match: 18. Germline CDR1 and CDR2: SQVTM and ANQGSEA. CDR3: CSVPTAEVTGEDYGYTF. CDR3 coding DNA: TGCAGCGTCCCAACCGCAGAGGTGACAGGGGAGGACTATGGCTACACCTTC.

DNA of the CDR3: TGCGCCAGCAGTCGAAGACTAGCGGGGACATTCGGGAGGGACACAGATACGCAGTATTTT. Translating gives CASSRRLAGTFGRDTDTQYF. V and J are TRBV5-1 and TRBJ2-3, with 11 bases fitting TRBD2. The J segment lost 2 bases and the V segment lost 5 bases, leaving 19 bases of the junction unmatched. The germline V gene has CDR1 SGHRS and CDR2 YFSETQ. The CDR3 is 20 amino acids.

This clonotype was counted many times. The V gene is TRBV6-1, the J gene TRBJ1-2; TRBD1 is a possible D gene (5 bases). This CDR3 has 18 residues. The germline V and J ends were trimmed by 5 bases and 5 bases, with 27 bases remaining between them. Germline V CDR1 and CDR2: MNHNS, SASEGT. For the CDR3, the DNA is TGTGCCAGCAGTTACACCATCGGTACCGGGACCACCAAATATGGCTACACCTTC. This gives the protein CASSYTIGTGTTKYGYTF.

This clonotype occurred many times. V usage is TRBV20-1 and J usage is TRBJ1-1; D is uncertain. V was shortened by 6 bases and J by 3 bases, with 5 bases between the two germline ends. This CDR3 has 10 residues. Germline CDR1 is DFQATT and CDR2 is SNEGSKA (reference sequence). This CDR3 is CSASYTEAFF. The CDR3 DNA sequence: TGCAGTGCCTCGTACACTGAAGCTTTCTTT.

The chain joins TRBV4-1 to TRBJ2-7, with TRBD2 identical over 11 bases. The CDR3 runs to 18 residues. Germline-derived CDR1 and CDR2 are MGHRA and YSYEKL. J gave up 4 bases and V 4 bases, and 15 bases lay outside the gene matches. Here the CDR3 DNA reads TGCGCCAGCAGCCCGACAGGACTAGCGGGCGCTTTAGCGTACGAGCAGTACTTC. It is translated as CASSPTGLAGALAYEQYF.

The sample holds many counts of this clonotype. The chain is built from TRBV2 and TRBJ2-6; no reliable D call. Trimming removed 10 bases from V and 3 bases from J, with 13 bases in between. The CDR3 has 14 residues. From germline, CDR1 is SNHLY and CDR2 FYNNEI. DNA for the CDR3: TGTGCCACCATACGAAGGGATGGGGCCAACGTCCTGACTTTC. It codes for CATIRRDGANVLTF.

Points on this clonotype: With a much larger clone just one base away, this may be a read error. The chain is built from TRBV6-5 and TRBJ1-1; no clear D. Trimming cost V 6 bases and J 9 bases, with 8 bases left between them. Germline V lookup: CDR1 MNHEY, CDR2 SVGAGI. The CDR3 contains 10 residues. CDR3 nucleotides: TGTGCCAGCAGCACGCCACAAGCTTTCTTT. Translating it yields CASSTPQAFF.

J is TRBJ1-5 and V is TRBV7-9; TRBD1 might be the D (6 bases). Germline CDR1 is SEHNR and CDR2 is FQNEAQ (reference sequence). This CDR3 contains 16 residues. V lost 5 bases, J lost 11 bases, and 25 bases lay in between. As DNA, the CDR3 is TGTGCCAGCAGCCCTCCCACGGGGCAGGGGCAAGAGACCCAGCATTTT. It encodes CASSPPTGQGQETQHF.